The next 23 T cell receptor beta chains were all read from a single sample in a study of tissue T cells after allogeneic stem cell transplantation. This table comes from immunoSEQ multiplex PCR, and its TCRdb copy is limited to in-frame clones, with some not included. The top ten clones hold less than 5% of a sample with several thousand clones, roughly 70% of them seen once. This research-autopsy study prospectively enrolled adult allogeneic hematopoietic cell transplant recipients with steroid-refractory graft-versus-host disease. This material consisted of left colon tissue, taken at autopsy. The origin of the receptors is a male patient over 55 with steroid-refractory graft-versus-host disease after an allogeneic stem cell transplant. Part of the T cell pool may stem from the graft donor.

CDR3 region: CASSEQLNQPQHF. The CDR3 coding sequence is TGCGCCAGCAGTGAGCAGTTAAATCAGCCCCAGCATTTT. This chain uses TRBV10-1 with TRBJ1-5; no reliable D call. Trimming left V 2 bases short and J 4 bases short, with 6 bases between. Germline CDR1 WNHNN, CDR2 SYGVQD (reference sequence). The CDR3 loop spans 13 amino acids.

The rearrangement uses TRBV18 and TRBJ1-1; D gene uncertain. The CDR3 is made up of 17 amino acids. V shed 8 bases and J shed 4 bases, with 26 bases lying between them. Germline loops: CDR1 KGHSH, CDR2 LQKENI. The CDR3 nucleotides are TGTGCCAGCCCCCCCAGGTGGTTGGAGGGATGGGGCACTGAAGCTTTCTTT. Amino acid sequence: CASPPRWLEGWGTEAFF.

The rearrangement joins TRBV9 to TRBJ2-7; possible D gene TRBD1, 6 bases. The V gene lost 4 bases and the J gene lost 2 bases, with 13 bases spanning the gap. Germline V CDR1 and CDR2: SGDLS, YYNGEE. The CDR3 contains 14 residues. The CDR3 DNA reads as TGTGCCAGCAGCCCTGGTAGGGGGACCTACGAGCAGTACTTC. This gives the protein CASSPGRGTYEQYF.

V is TRBV7-2 and J is TRBJ2-3, with unresolved D. The CDR3 loop spans 12 amino acids. Germline values: CDR1 SGHTA, CDR2 FQGNSA. The V end lost 5 bases, the J end lost 6 bases, and 9 bases lay between the germline ends. As DNA, the CDR3 is TGTGCCAGCAGCCGGGCTCAGGATACGCAGTATTTT. It yields the protein CASSRAQDTQYF.

J is TRBJ2-2 and V is TRBV6-1, with D possibly TRBD1 on 5 matching bases. Trimming stripped 2 bases from V and 6 bases from J, with 10 bases between. This CDR3 has 14 residues. Germline assignment: CDR1 MNHNS and CDR2 SASEGT. The CDR3 region is CASSELGVPGELFF. CDR3 nucleotide sequence: TGTGCCAGCAGTGAACTAGGGGTACCCGGGGAGCTGTTTTTT.

V is TRBV6-6 and J is TRBJ1-1, with 10 bases that match TRBD1. CDR1 MNHNY and CDR2 SVGAGI come from the germline V gene (reference sequence). CDR3 size: 14 residues. The V gene end was trimmed by 8 bases and the J gene end by 6 bases; junction bases not matched to a gene: 9. The CDR3 coding sequence is TGTGCCAGCTCGACAGGGGGCGGAAGACCTGAAGCTTTCTTT. It yields the protein CASSTGGGRPEAFF.

The chain employs TRBV30 and TRBJ1-6; weak D call: TRBD1 (5 bases). The CDR3 contains 13 residues. Per the germline V gene, CDR1 is GTSNPN and CDR2 is SVGIG (reference sequence). Trimming removed 4 bases at V and 7 bases at J, with 11 bases between. The CDR3 spells CAWTRRGNSPLHF. In DNA, the CDR3 is TGTGCCTGGACCCGAAGGGGAAATTCACCCCTCCACTTT.

V gene TRBV27 combines with J gene TRBJ1-4; weak D call: TRBD1 (5 bases). Trimming removed 5 bases at V and 4 bases at J, with 17 bases between. CDR1 is MNHEY, CDR2 SMNVEV, per germline (reference sequence). The CDR3 contains 16 residues. The CDR3, as DNA: TGTGCCAGCAGTCCCTCAGGGACGGACCTTAATGAAAAACTGTTTTTT. Protein: CASSPSGTDLNEKLFF.

The chain recombines TRBV7-2 with TRBJ1-2, with 7 positions matching TRBD1. The CDR3 is 13 amino acids. Germline V gene data show CDR1 as SGHTA and CDR2 as FQGNSA. V dropped 5 bases and J dropped 7; count of bases not matched to a gene: 7. Here the CDR3 DNA reads TGTGCCAGCAGCCTCCAGGGGGACCTTGGCTACACCTTC. Residues: CASSLQGDLGYTF.

This clone was observed a handful of times. The chain is built from TRBV9 and TRBJ2-7; 9 bases map to TRBD2. Losses at the gene ends were 0 bases for V and 2 bases for J; bases not matched to a gene: 3. The germline gives CDR1 SGDLS, CDR2 YYNGEE. The CDR3 spans 15 residues. CDR3 in amino acids: CASSVASGGTYEQYF. As DNA, the CDR3 is TGTGCCAGCAGCGTAGCAAGCGGGGGGACCTACGAGCAGTACTTC.

CDR3: CATRGDRSSSYNEQFF. For the CDR3, the DNA is TGTGCCACCAGGGGGGACAGGTCGAGCTCCTACAATGAGCAGTTCTTC. The genes are TRBV24-1 and TRBJ2-1; 8 bases fit TRBD1. Trimming removed 7 bases from V and 0 bases from J; junction bases left unmatched: 7. Germline V gene lookup returns CDR1 KGHDR and CDR2 SFDVKD. The CDR3 spans 16 residues.

The chain uses TRBV29-1 and TRBJ1-2; 7 bases agree with TRBD1. Trimming took 8 bases from V and 3 from J; bases not matched to a gene: 9. CDR3 length: 13 amino acids. Germline values: CDR1 SQVTM, CDR2 ANQGSEA. CDR3 region: CSSHRGADYGYTF. The CDR3 nucleotides read TGCAGCTCACACAGGGGCGCTGACTATGGCTACACCTTC. Filled out from reference TRBV29-1 and TRBJ1-2, the complete variable domain reads SAVISQKPSRDICQRGTSLTIQCQVDSQVTMMFWYRQQPGQSLTLIATANQGSEATYESGFVIDKFPISRPNLTFSTLTVSNMSPEDSSIYLCSSHRGADYGYTFGSGTRLTVV.

Only a few counts were recorded for this clone. The V call is TRBV19, the J call TRBJ2-2, with D perhaps matching TRBD2 (7 bases). The ends were cut back, 8 bases at V and 1 base at J, with 17 bases in the middle. Germline V CDR1 and CDR2: LNHDA, SQIVND (reference sequence). CDR3 length equals 16 residues. The CDR3: CASLLPGGRNTGELFF. The CDR3 coding sequence is TGTGCCAGTCTCCTCCCCGGGGGGCGGAACACCGGGGAGCTGTTTTTT. Full variable domain (rest looked up from reference TRBV19 and TRBJ2-2): DGGITQSPKYLFRKEGQNVTLSCEQNLNHDAMYWYRQDPGQGLRLIYYSQIVNDFQKGDIAEGYSVSREKKESFPLTVTSAQKNPTAFYLCASLLPGGRNTGELFFGEGSRLTVL.

By share, this clone ranks as large. The chain recombines TRBV7-8 with TRBJ2-1, with D uncertain. Between the trimmed V and J ends, which lost 8 bases and 6 bases, there was a span of 17 bases. The CDR3 is 14 amino acids. Germline V gene sequence: CDR1 SGHVS, CDR2 FQNEAQ. The CDR3 DNA reads as TGTGCCAGCCTACCGCAGTCCGTGGGCAATGAGCAGTTCTTC. Amino acid sequence: CASLPQSVGNEQFF.

This sequence joins TRBV5-4 and TRBJ1-6; 11 bases agree with TRBD1. V shed 4 bases, J shed 9 bases, and the junction held 6 bases outside the gene matches. The CDR3 is made up of 15 amino acids. From germline, CDR1 is SGHNT and CDR2 YYREEE (reference sequence). CDR3 region: CASSQDRGHSSPLHF. The CDR3 nucleotides are TGTGCCAGCAGCCAGGACAGGGGGCATAGTTCACCCCTCCACTTT.

The chain has TRBV2 and TRBJ1-1, with a possible D match to TRBD1 (5 bases). The CDR3 loop spans 18 amino acids. V lost 8 bases and J 11 bases, leaving 36 bases between the germline ends. Looked up from germline, CDR1 is SNHLY and CDR2 is FYNNEI. The CDR3 region is CASRADRFSPKIRHMAFF. The CDR3 coding sequence is TGTGCCAGCCGAGCAGACAGATTTAGTCCCAAAATCCGACATATGGCTTTCTTT.

The sample holds one count of this clone. The rearrangement uses TRBV27 and TRBJ2-1; D is perhaps TRBD2 (7 bases). The germline V and J ends were trimmed by 0 bases and 10 bases, with 16 bases remaining between them. The germline V gene has CDR1 MNHEY and CDR2 SMNVEV (reference sequence). The CDR3 loop spans 15 amino acids. In nucleotides, the CDR3 is TGTGCCAGCAGTTTATCGAGGGGGGGGAGGAGCGAGCAGTTCTTC. Translated, it gives CASSLSRGGRSEQFF.

The chain has TRBV6-5 and TRBJ1-2; D is ambiguous. The ends were cut back, 6 bases at V and 6 bases at J, with 11 bases in the middle. CDR3 size: 12 residues. Germline V gene lookup returns CDR1 MNHEY and CDR2 SVGAGI. The CDR3 reads CASRRDLHGYTF. CDR3 bases: TGTGCCAGCAGAAGGGATCTTCATGGCTACACCTTC.

This chain joins TRBV4-3 and TRBJ1-5; D gene unclear. This CDR3 has 15 residues. From germline, CDR1 is LGHNA and CDR2 YSLEER. The V end lost 0 bases, the J end lost 8 bases, and 14 bases lay between the germline ends. The CDR3 nucleotides are TGCGCCAGCAGCCAAGATGGAGGGATAAGCAAGCCCCAGCATTTT. This translates into CASSQDGGISKPQHF.

This clone was counted a few times. The gene calls are TRBV25-1 and TRBJ1-5; D not certain. The CDR3 runs to 12 residues. Trimming took off 2 bases at V and 4 bases at J, with 3 bases between the two ends. The germline V gene encodes CDR1 MGHDK and CDR2 SYGVNS. CDR3 DNA sequence: TGTGCCAGCAGTGAACTAAATCAGCCCCAGCATTTT. Translated, it gives CASSELNQPQHF.

The table lists this clone with a count of one. V and J are TRBV5-8 and TRBJ1-5, with unresolved D. This CDR3 has 13 amino acids. Germline V gene sequence: CDR1 SGHTS, CDR2 YDEGEE. Trimming stripped 0 bases from V and 8 bases from J, with 9 bases between. The CDR3 reads CASSLAGFEPQHF. CDR3 in DNA: TGTGCCAGCAGCTTGGCCGGGTTTGAGCCCCAGCATTTT.

This clone turned up a few times. The genes are TRBV5-1 and TRBJ2-2; no firm D call. Trimming removed 3 bases at V and 4 bases at J, with 16 bases between. Germline V gives CDR1 SGHRS, CDR2 YFSETQ. The CDR3 contains 16 residues. CDR3 nucleotides: TGCGCCAGCAGCTCCCCGCTCGACACATTCACCGGGGAGCTGTTTTTT. Protein sequence: CASSSPLDTFTGELFF. The full variable domain, completed using reference TRBV5-1 and TRBJ2-2, is KAGVTQTPRYLIKTRGQQVTLSCSPISGHRSVSWYQQTPGQGLQFLFEYFSETQRNKGNFPGRFSGRQFSNSRSEMNVSTLELGDSALYLCASSSPLDTFTGELFFGEGSRLTVL.

This clone was found once. V gene TRBV6-5 combines with J gene TRBJ1-5; D is perhaps TRBD1 (5 bases). The CDR3 has 14 residues. CDR1 is MNHEY, CDR2 SVGAGI, per germline. Trimming took 2 bases from V and 6 from J, leaving 11 bases between them. In DNA, the CDR3 is TGTGCCAGCAGTTACAGGGCAGGGCGTCAGCCCCAGCATTTT. Encoded protein: CASSYRAGRQPQHF.